This T cell receptor beta chain was identified during a study of OX40 agonist ivuxolimab in advanced cancers. The CDR3 has 13 residues. Germline V gene data show CDR1 as ENHRY and CDR2 as SYGVKD. Trimming stripped 6 bases from V and 3 bases from J, with 12 bases between. This clone was detected only a few times. Its specificity is not known. Study-level findings and limits: Among the lowest peripheral clonal expansion occurred in 0.1-3.0 mg/kg partial responders.

TCRdb keeps only in-frame clones here, not all; method: immunoSEQ multiplex PCR. The sample yields 62,000 or so clones, about 89% seen once. The V call is TRBV10-3, the J call TRBJ2-7, with D maybe TRBD1 (6 bases). The specimen was CD4+ or CD8+ T cells sorted from blood, collected in a trial of the OX40 agonist ivuxolimab. The receptor comes from an adult with an advanced solid tumor such as melanoma, head and neck, liver or kidney cancer. CDR3 loop: CAISAQGFYEQYF. The CDR3 DNA sequence: TGTGCCATCAGCGCACAGGGCTTCTACGAGCAGTACTTC.